These 6 T cell receptor beta chains were sequenced from one sample in a study of blood T cell repertoires in COVID-19 (dated by TCRdb to about 2020). The library came from the immunoSEQ multiplex PCR assay. What TCRdb holds here is the immuneACCESS table cut down to in-frame rearrangements. Part of the clones is not present; checked against another copy, under half of the missing clones reflect an unresolved V gene, and the others are unexplained. In all, the sample holds about 240,000 clones, and 70% to 90% of those were seen once. The top ten constitute 6% to 7% of the sample. Sequencing was carried out using peripheral blood. The receptor set was obtained from an older woman with active or convalescent COVID-19.

The gene calls are TRBV2 and TRBJ1-5; D may be TRBD1 (6 bases). V dropped 7 bases and J dropped 0 bases, with 10 bases sitting between them. The CDR3 runs 14 residues. From germline, CDR1 is SNHLY and CDR2 FYNNEI. The CDR3 sequence is CASTQGNSNQPQHF. CDR3 bases: TGTGCCAGCACCCAGGGGAATAGCAATCAGCCCCAGCATTTT.

V and J are TRBV5-1 and TRBJ1-6; possibly TRBD1 for D (5 bases). Per the germline V gene, CDR1 is SGHRS and CDR2 is YFSETQ. Trimming took 0 bases from V and 6 from J, leaving 10 bases between them. The CDR3 length is 15 residues. The CDR3 loop is CASSLEGQGNSPLHF. CDR3 sequence (DNA): TGCGCCAGCAGCTTGGAAGGGCAGGGTAATTCACCCCTCCACTTT.

The chain employs TRBV7-9 and TRBJ2-1; D possibly corresponds to TRBD2 (6 bases). Germline CDR1 and CDR2: SEHNR and FQNEAQ (reference sequence). The CDR3 extends over 14 amino acids. V was clipped by 2 bases and J by 4 bases, with 9 bases between them. The CDR3 loop reads CASSLSGRYNEQFF. DNA for the CDR3: TGTGCCAGCAGCTTATCCGGGAGATACAATGAGCAGTTCTTC.

V gene TRBV7-9 combines with J gene TRBJ2-1, with D possibly being TRBD2 (6 bases). The CDR3 runs 18 residues. The germline gives CDR1 SEHNR, CDR2 FQNEAQ (reference sequence). V was clipped by 5 bases and J by 1 base, with 21 bases between them. The CDR3 reads CASSPLSGRSISYNEQFF. The CDR3 DNA reads as TGTGCCAGCAGCCCCCTTAGCGGTCGTAGCATATCCTACAATGAGCAGTTCTTC. Filled out from reference TRBV7-9 and TRBJ2-1, the complete variable domain reads DTGVSQNPRHKITKRGQNVTFRCDPISEHNRLYWYRQTLGQGPEFLTYFQNEAQLEKSRLLSDRFSAERPKGSFSTLEIQRTEQGDSAMYLCASSPLSGRSISYNEQFFGPGTRLTVL.

The V call is TRBV6-5, the J call TRBJ2-1; TRBD2 aligns across 7 bases. This CDR3 is 13 amino acids long. Germline CDR1 reads MNHEY; CDR2 reads SVGAGI. V gave up 5 bases and J gave up 9 bases; unmatched junction bases: 7. The CDR3 bases are TGTGCCAGCAGTCCACGGGGGGAAGGTGAGCAGTTCTTC. Translated: CASSPRGEGEQFF.

The chain links TRBV12-3 or TRBV12-4 to TRBJ1-1, with D possibly matching TRBD1 (6 bases). This CDR3 is 12 amino acids long. The V gene lost 6 bases and the J gene lost 7 bases, with 12 bases spanning the gap. The CDR3 DNA reads as TGTGCCAGCAGCCCCACAGGGATTGAAGCTTTCTTT. This encodes CASSPTGIEAFF.